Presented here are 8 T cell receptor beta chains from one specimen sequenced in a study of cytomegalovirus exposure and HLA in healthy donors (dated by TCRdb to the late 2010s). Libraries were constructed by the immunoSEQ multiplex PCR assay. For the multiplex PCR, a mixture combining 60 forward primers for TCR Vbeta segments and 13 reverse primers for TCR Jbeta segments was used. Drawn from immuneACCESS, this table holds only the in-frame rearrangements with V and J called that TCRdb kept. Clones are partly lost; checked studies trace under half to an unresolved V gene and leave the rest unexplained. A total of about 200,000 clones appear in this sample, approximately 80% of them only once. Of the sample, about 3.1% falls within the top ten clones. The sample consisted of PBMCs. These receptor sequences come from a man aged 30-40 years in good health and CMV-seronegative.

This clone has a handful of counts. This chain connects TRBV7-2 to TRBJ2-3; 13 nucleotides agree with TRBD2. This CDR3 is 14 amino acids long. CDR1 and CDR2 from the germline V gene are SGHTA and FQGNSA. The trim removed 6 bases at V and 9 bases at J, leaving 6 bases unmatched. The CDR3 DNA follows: TGTGCCAGCAGTCAACTAGCGGGGGGGGGAACGCAGTATTTT. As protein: CASSQLAGGGTQYF.

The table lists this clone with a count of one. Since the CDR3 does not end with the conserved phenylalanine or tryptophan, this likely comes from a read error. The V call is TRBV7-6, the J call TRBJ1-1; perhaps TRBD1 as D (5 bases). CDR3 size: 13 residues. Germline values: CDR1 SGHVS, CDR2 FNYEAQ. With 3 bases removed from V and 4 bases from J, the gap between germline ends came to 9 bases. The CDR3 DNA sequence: TGTGCCAGCAGCTTCCACGACAGCACTGAAGCTTTCCTT. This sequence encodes CASSFHDSTEAFL.

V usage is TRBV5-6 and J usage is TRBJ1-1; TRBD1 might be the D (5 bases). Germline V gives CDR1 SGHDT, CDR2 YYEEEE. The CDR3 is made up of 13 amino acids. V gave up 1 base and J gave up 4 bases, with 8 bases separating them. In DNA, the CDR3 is TGTGCCAGCAGCTTGAGAAGGGGCACTGAAGCTTTCTTT. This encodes CASSLRRGTEAFF.

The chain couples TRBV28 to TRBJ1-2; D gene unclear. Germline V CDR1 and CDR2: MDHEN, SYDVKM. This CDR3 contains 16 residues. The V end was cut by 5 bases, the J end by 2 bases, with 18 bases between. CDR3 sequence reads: CASSPGIAYRNYGYTF. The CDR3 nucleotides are TGTGCCAGCAGTCCAGGTATCGCCTATCGAAACTATGGCTACACCTTC.

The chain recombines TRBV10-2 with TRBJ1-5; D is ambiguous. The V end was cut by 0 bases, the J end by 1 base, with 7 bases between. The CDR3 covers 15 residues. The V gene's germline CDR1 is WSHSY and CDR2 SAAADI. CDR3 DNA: TGCGCCAGCAGTGAGTCCGGAGGGAGCAATCAGCCCCAGCATTTT. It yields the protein CASSESGGSNQPQHF.

In nucleotides, the CDR3 is TGTGCCAGCAGTTATCATACGTCGGGACAGGGGAGGTCGGGAGGCTACACCTTC. Its protein product is CASSYHTSGQGRSGGYTF. The chain joins TRBV28 to TRBJ1-2; 10 bases line up with TRBD1. Germline loops: CDR1 MDHEN, CDR2 SYDVKM. This CDR3 has 18 residues. The J segment lost 8 bases and the V segment lost 4 bases, leaving 19 bases of the junction unmatched.

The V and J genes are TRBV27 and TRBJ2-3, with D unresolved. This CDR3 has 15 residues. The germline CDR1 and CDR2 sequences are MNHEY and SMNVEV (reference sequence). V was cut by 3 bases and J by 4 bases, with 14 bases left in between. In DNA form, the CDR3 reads TGTGCCAGCAGTTTGACCACTGACCGGGCAGATACGCAGTATTTT. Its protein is CASSLTTDRADTQYF.

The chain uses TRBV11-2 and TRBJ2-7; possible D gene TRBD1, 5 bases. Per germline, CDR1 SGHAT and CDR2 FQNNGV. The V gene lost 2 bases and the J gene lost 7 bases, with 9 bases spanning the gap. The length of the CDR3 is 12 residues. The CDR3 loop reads CASSLIQGEQYF. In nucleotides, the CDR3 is TGTGCCAGCAGCTTAATTCAGGGAGAGCAGTACTTC.